This T cell receptor beta chain was documented in a study of human T cells and chemical hapten exposure. Regarding time point: healthy volunteer bleed at 6 weeks. Unseparated into fractions, whole blood served as the source from which total RNA was extracted. The germline V and J ends were trimmed by 3 bases and 2 bases, with 20 bases remaining between them. CDR3 size: 17 residues. Per the germline V gene, CDR1 is SGHKS and CDR2 is YYEKEE (reference sequence). A single record per CDR3 protein comes from TCRdb applying MiXCR to the RACE reads. Of some 65,000 distinct CDR3 sequences listed, about 6% are singletons.

The sample taken for sequencing was whole blood. This TCR came from a female donor in good health. Some clones in this sample may be carry-over from other donors' samples. The chain uses TRBV5-5 and TRBJ1-2, with D perhaps TRBD1 (5 bases). The CDR3 loop is CASSSLRVQNRNYGYTF. The CDR3 nucleotides are TGTGCCAGCAGCTCTCTCAGGGTCCAGAACCGCAACTATGGCTACACCTTC. Full variable domain (outside the CDR3, taken from reference TRBV5-5 and TRBJ1-2): DAGVTQSPTHLIKTRGQQVTLRCSPISGHKSVSWYQQVLGQGPQFIFQYYEKEERGRGNFPDRFSARQFPNYSSELNVNALLLGDSALYLCASSSLRVQNRNYGYTFGSGTRLTVV.